The clone carrying this T cell receptor beta chain appeared many times. First-strand cDNA relied on TRAV- and TRBV-specific primers spanning alpha and beta chains. The authors ran around 22 PCR cycles to amplify TCRs with a constant-region primer and V-primer adapter. TCRdb fed the reads into MiXCR, producing one record per CDR3 protein. Here the sample spans around 80,000 distinct CDR3 sequences, less than 20% being singletons. This entry belongs to a study of low-dose radiotherapy and immunotherapy resistance in tumors. As for time point: after trial treatment. Documented treatment: LDRT plus nivolumab, ipilimumab, low-dose cyclophosphamide and aspirin (RACIN trial). CDR3 size: 18 residues. CDR1 is SGHDT, CDR2 YYEEEE, per germline. Germline trimming cut 5 bases from V and 0 bases from J; bases unmatched to any gene: 15.

The chain recombines TRBV5-6 with TRBJ2-3, with 7 bases fitting TRBD1. This sample comprised PBMCs, obtained after low-dose radiotherapy plus immunotherapy. The source of this sequence is a male donor with prostate cancer. In DNA form, the CDR3 reads TGTGCCAGCAGGGGATGGGCCGGGACAGCGGCTAGCACAGATACGCAGTATTTT. Protein: CASRGWAGTAASTDTQYF.